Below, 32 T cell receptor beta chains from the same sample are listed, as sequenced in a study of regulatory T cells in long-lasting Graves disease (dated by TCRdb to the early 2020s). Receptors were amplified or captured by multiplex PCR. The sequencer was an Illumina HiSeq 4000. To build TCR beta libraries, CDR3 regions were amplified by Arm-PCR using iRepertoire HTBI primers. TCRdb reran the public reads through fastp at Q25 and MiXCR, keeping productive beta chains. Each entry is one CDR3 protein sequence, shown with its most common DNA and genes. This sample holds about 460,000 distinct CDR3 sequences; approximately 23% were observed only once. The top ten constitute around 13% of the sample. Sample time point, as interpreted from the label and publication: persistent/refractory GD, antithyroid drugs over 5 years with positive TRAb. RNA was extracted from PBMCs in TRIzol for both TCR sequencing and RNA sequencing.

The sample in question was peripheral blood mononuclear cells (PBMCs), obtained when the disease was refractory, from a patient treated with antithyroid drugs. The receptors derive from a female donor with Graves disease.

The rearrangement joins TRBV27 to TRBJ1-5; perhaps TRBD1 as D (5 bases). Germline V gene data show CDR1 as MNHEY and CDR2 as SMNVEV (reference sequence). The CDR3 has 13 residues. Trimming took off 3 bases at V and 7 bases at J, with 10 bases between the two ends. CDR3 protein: CASSLEEGQPQHF. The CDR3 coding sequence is TGTGCCAGCAGTTTGGAAGAGGGGCAGCCCCAGCATTTT.

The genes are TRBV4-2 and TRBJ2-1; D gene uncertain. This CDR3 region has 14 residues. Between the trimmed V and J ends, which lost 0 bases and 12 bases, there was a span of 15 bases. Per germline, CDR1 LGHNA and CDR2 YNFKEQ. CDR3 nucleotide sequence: TGTGCCAGCAGCCAAGATAAGGATTTGCTTGGGCAGTTCTTC. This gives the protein CASSQDKDLLGQFF.

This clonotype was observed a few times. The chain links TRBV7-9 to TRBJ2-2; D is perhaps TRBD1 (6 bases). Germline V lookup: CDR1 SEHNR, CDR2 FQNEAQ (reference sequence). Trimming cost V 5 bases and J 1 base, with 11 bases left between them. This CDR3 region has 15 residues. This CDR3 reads CASSPGAGNTGELFF. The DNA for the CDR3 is TGTGCCAGCAGCCCAGGGGCAGGGAACACCGGGGAGCTGTTTTTT. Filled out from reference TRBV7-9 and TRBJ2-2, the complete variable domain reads DTGVSQNPRHKITKRGQNVTFRCDPISEHNRLYWYRQTLGQGPEFLTYFQNEAQLEKSRLLSDRFSAERPKGSFSTLEIQRTEQGDSAMYLCASSPGAGNTGELFFGEGSRLTVL.

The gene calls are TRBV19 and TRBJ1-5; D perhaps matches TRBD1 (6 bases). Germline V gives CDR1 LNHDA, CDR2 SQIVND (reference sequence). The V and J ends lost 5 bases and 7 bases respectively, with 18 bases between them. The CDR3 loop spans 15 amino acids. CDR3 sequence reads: CASSPTAQGRQPQHF. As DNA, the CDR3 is TGTGCCAGTAGTCCTACCGCACAGGGAAGGCAGCCCCAGCATTTT. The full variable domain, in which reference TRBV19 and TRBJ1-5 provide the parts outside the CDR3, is DGGITQSPKYLFRKEGQNVTLSCEQNLNHDAMYWYRQDPGQGLRLIYYSQIVNDFQKGDIAEGYSVSREKKESFPLTVTSAQKNPTAFYLCASSPTAQGRQPQHFGDGTRLSIL.

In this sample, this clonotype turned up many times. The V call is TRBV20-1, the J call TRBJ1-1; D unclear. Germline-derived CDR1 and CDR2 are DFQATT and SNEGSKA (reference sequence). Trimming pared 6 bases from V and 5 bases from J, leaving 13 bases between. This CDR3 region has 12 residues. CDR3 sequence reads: CSADLVWTEAFF. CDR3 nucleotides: TGCAGTGCCGATCTTGTGTGGACTGAAGCTTTCTTT.

The CDR3 DNA reads TGTGCCAGCAGTTCCCCGTTACAAGAGACCCAGTACTTC. It specifies CASSSPLQETQYF. J is TRBJ2-5 and V is TRBV27, with D hard to call. Trimming stripped 4 bases from V and 2 bases from J, with 8 bases between. In germline, CDR1 is MNHEY, CDR2 SMNVEV (reference sequence). CDR3 length equals 13 residues.

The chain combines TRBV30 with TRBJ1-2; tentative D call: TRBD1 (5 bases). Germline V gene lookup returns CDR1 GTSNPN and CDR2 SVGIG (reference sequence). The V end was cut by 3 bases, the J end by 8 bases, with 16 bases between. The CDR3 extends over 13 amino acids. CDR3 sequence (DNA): TGTGCCTGGAGCCGGGGACGAAGCAACGGCTACACCTTC. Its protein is CAWSRGRSNGYTF. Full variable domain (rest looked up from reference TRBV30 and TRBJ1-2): SQTIHQWPATLVQPVGSPLSLECTVEGTSNPNLYWYRQAAGRGLQLLFYSVGIGQISSEVPQNLSASRPQDRQFILSSKKLLLSDSGFYLCAWSRGRSNGYTFGSGTRLTVV.

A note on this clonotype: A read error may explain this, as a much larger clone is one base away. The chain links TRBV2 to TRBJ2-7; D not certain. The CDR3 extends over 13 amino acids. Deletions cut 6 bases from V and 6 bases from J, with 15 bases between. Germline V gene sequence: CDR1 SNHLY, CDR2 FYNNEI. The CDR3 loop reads CASSLGLRCEQYF. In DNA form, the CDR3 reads TGTGCCAGCAGCTTAGGCCTCCGCTGCGAGCAGTACTTC. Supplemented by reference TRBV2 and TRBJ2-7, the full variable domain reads EPEVTQTPSHQVTQMGQEVILRCVPISNHLYFYWYRQILGQKVEFLVSFYNNEISEKSEIFDDQFSVERPDGSNFTLKIRSTKLEDSAMYFCASSLGLRCEQYFGPGTRLTVT.

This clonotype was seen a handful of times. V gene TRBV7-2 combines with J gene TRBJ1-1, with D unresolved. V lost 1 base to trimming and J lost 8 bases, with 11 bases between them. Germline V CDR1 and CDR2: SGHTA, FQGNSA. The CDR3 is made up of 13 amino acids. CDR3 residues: CASSLVTGGEAFF. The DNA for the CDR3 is TGTGCCAGCAGCTTAGTGACCGGAGGAGAAGCTTTCTTT.

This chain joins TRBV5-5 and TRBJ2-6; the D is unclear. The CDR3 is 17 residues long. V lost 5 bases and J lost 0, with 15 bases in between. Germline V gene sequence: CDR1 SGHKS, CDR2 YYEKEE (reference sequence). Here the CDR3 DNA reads TGTGCCAGCAGAACAGTTTCTCAGAGCTCTGGGGCCAACGTCCTGACTTTC. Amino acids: CASRTVSQSSGANVLTF. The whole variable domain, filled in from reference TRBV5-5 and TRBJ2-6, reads DAGVTQSPTHLIKTRGQQVTLRCSPISGHKSVSWYQQVLGQGPQFIFQYYEKEERGRGNFPDRFSARQFPNYSSELNVNALLLGDSALYLCASRTVSQSSGANVLTFGAGSRLTVL.

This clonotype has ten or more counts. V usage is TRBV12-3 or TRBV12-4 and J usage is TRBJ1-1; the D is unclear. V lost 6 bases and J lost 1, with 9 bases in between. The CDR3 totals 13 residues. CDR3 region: CASRLRENTEAFF. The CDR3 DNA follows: TGTGCCAGCAGGCTCCGGGAGAACACTGAAGCTTTCTTT.

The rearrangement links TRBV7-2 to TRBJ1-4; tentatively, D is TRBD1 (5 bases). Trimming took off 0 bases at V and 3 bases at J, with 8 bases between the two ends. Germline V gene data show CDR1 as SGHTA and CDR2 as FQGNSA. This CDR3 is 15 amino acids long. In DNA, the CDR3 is TGTGCCAGCAGCTTAGCGGGGCAGCCTAATGAAAAACTGTTTTTT. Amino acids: CASSLAGQPNEKLFF.

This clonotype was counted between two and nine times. The CDR3 nucleotides read TGTGCCAGCAGCCGATGGACTAGCGGGGACTACGAGCAGTACTTC. Protein: CASSRWTSGDYEQYF. This chain connects TRBV7-2 to TRBJ2-7; 12 nucleotides align to TRBD2. The CDR3 totals 15 residues. CDR1 SGHTA and CDR2 FQGNSA come from the germline V gene. Trimming removed 5 bases from V and 3 bases from J; junction bases left unmatched: 5.

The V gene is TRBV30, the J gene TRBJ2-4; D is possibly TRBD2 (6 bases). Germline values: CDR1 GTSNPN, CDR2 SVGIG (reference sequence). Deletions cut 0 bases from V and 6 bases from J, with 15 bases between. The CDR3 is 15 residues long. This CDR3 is CAWSVRGQGGNIQYF. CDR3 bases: TGTGCCTGGAGTGTAAGGGGTCAGGGAGGAAACATTCAGTACTTC.

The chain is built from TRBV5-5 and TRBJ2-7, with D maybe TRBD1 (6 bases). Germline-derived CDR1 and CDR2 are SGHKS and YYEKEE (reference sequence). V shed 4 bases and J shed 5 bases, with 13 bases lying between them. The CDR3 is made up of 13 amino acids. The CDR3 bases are TGTGCCAGCAGCATCAGGGGAACACACGAGCAGTACTTC. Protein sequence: CASSIRGTHEQYF.

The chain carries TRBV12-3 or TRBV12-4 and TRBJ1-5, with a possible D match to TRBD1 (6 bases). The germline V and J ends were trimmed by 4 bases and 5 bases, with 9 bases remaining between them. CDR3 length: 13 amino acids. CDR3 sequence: CASSSWTDQPQHF. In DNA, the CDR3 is TGTGCCAGCAGTTCCTGGACAGATCAGCCCCAGCATTTT.

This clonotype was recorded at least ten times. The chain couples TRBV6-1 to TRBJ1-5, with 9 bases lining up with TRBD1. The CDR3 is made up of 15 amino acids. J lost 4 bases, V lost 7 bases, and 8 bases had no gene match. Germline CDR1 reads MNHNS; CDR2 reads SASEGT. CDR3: CASTVLGTGNQPQHF. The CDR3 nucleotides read TGTGCCAGCACCGTACTCGGGACAGGGAATCAGCCCCAGCATTTT.

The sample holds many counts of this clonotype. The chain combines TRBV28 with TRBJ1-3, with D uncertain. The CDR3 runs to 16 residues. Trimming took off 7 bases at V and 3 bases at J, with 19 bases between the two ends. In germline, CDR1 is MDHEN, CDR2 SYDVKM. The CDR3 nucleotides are TGTGCCAGCACCCCTCTCCCCGCAGCCTATGGAAACACCATATATTTT. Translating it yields CASTPLPAAYGNTIYF.

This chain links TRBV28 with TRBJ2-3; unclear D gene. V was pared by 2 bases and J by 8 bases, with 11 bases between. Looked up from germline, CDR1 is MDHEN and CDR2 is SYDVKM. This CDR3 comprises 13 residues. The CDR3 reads CASSLGDSGTQYF. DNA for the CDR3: TGTGCCAGCAGTTTAGGGGATAGTGGTACGCAGTATTTT.

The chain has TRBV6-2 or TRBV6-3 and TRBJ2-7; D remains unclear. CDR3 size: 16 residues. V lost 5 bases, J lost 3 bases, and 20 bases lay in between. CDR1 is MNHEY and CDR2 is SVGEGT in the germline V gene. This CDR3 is CASSRIAVGSIYEQYF. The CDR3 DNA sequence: TGTGCCAGCAGTCGCATAGCAGTGGGTTCCATCTACGAGCAGTACTTC.

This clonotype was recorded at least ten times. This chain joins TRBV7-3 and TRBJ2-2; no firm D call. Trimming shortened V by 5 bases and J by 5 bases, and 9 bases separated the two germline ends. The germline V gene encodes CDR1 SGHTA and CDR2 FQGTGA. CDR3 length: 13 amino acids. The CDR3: CASSPGVTGELFF. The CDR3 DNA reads TGTGCCAGCAGCCCAGGTGTTACCGGGGAGCTGTTTTTT. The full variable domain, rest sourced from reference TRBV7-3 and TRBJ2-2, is GAGVSQTPSNKVTEKGKYVELRCDPISGHTALYWYRQSLGQGPEFLIYFQGTGAADDSGLPNDRFFAVRPEGSVSTLKIQRTERGDSAVYLCASSPGVTGELFFGEGSRLTVL.

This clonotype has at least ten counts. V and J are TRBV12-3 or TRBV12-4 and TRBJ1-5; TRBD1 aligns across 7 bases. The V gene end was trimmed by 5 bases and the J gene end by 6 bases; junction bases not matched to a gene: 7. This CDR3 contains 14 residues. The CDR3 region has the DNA TGTGCCAGCAGTCCAGGGGGTAGTAGTCAGCCCCAGCATTTT. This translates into CASSPGGSSQPQHF.

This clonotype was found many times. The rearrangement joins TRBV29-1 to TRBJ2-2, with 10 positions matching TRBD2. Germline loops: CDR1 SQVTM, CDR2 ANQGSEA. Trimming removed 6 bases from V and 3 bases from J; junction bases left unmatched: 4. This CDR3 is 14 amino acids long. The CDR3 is CSVEREGYTGELFF. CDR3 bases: TGCAGCGTCGAGCGGGAGGGCTACACCGGGGAGCTGTTTTTT.

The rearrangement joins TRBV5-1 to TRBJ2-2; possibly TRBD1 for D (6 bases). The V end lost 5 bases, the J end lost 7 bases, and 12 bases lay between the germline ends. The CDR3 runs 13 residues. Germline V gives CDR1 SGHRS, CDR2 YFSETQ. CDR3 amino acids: CASSYRADGELFF. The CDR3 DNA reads TGCGCCAGCAGTTACAGGGCGGACGGGGAGCTGTTTTTT.

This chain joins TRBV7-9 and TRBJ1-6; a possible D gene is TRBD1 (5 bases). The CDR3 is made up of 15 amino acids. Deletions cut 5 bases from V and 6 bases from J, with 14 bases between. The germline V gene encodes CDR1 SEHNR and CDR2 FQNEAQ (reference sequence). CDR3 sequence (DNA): TGTGCCAGCAGCCCGGCGAGAGGGGTTAATTCACCCCTCCACTTT. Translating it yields CASSPARGVNSPLHF.

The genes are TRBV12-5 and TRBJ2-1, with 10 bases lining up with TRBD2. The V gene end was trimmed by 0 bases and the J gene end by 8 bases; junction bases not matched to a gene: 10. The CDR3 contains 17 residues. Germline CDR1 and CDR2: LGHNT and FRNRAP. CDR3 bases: TGTGCTAGTGGTTTGGTCCCACTAGCGGGAAGGGGTCATGAGCAGTTCTTC. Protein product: CASGLVPLAGRGHEQFF.

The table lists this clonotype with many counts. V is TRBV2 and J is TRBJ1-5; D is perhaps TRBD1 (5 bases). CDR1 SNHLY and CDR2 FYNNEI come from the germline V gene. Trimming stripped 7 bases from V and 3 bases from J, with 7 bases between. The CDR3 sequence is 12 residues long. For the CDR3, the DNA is TGTGCCAGCAAGGGGATCAATCAGCCCCAGCATTTT. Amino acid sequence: CASKGINQPQHF.

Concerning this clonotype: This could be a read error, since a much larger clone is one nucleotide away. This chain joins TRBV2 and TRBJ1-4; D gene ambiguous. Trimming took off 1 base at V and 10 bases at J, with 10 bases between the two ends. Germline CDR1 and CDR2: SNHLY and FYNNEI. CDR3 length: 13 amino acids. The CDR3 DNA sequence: TGTGCCAGCAGTGAAGACGGGGAGCGAAAACTGTTTTTT. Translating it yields CASSEDGERKLFF.

CDR3 bases: TGCGCCAGCAGCATCCCGACTAGCACAGATACGCAGTATTTT. As protein: CASSIPTSTDTQYF. J is TRBJ2-3 and V is TRBV5-1, with unresolved D. Germline V gene lookup returns CDR1 SGHRS and CDR2 YFSETQ. V was pared by 4 bases and J by 0 bases, with 9 bases between. The length of the CDR3 is 14 residues.

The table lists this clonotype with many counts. Here the CDR3 reads CASSLLDYGYTF. CDR3 nucleotide sequence: TGTGCCAGCAGTTTGCTGGACTATGGCTACACCTTC. The V call is TRBV12-3 or TRBV12-4, the J call TRBJ1-2; no clear D gene. This CDR3 is 12 amino acids long. V gave up 3 bases and J gave up 3 bases, with 5 bases separating them.

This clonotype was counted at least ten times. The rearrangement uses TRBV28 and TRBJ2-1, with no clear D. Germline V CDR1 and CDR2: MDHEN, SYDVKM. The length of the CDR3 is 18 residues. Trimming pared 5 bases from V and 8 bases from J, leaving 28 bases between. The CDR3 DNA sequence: TGTGCCAGCAGTATCCCGAAACCGTGGCTGTTCCGGGTTGATGAGCAGTTCTTC. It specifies CASSIPKPWLFRVDEQFF. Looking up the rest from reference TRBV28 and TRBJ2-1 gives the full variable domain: DVKVTQSSRYLVKRTGEKVFLECVQDMDHENMFWYRQDPGLGLRLIYFSYDVKMKEKGDIPEGYSVSREKKERFSLILESASTNQTSMYLCASSIPKPWLFRVDEQFFGPGTRLTVL.

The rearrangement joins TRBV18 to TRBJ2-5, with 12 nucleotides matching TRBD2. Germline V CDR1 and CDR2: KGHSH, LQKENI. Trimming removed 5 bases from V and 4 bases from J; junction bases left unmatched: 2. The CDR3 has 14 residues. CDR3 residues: CASSRTSGIETQYF. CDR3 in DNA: TGTGCCAGCTCAAGGACTAGCGGGATAGAGACCCAGTACTTC.